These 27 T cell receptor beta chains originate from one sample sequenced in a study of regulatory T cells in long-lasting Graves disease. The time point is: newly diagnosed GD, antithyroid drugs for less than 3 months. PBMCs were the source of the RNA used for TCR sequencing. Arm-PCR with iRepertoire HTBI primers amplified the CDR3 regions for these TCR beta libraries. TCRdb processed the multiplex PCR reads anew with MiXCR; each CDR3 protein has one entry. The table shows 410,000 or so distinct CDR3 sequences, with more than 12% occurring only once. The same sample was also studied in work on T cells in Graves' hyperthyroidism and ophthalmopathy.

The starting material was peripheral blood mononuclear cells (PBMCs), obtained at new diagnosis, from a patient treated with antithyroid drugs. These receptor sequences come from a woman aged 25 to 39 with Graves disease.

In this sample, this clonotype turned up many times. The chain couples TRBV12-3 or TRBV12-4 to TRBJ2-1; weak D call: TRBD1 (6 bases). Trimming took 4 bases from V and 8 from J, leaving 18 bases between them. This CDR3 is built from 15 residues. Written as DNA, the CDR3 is TGTGCCAGCAGTTCCATGACTGCGCCAGGGGATGAGCAGTTCTTC. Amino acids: CASSSMTAPGDEQFF.

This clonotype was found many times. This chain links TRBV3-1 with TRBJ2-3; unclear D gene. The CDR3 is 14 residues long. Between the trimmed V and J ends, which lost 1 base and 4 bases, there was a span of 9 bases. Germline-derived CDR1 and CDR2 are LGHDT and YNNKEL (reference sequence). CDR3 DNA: TGTGCCAGCAGCCAAGGATTGTGGGCAGATACGCAGTATTTT. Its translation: CASSQGLWADTQYF.

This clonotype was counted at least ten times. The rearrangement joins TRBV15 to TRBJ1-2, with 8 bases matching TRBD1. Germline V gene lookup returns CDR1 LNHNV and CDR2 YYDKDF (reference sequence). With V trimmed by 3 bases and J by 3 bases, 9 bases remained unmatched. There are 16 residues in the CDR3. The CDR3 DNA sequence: TGTGCCACCAGCAGCCGAGGACAGGGTGTCGACTATGGCTACACCTTC. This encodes CATSSRGQGVDYGYTF.

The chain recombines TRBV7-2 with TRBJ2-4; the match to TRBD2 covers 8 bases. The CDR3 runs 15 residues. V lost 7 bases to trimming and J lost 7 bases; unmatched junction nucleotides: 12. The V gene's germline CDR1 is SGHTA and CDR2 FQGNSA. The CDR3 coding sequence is TGTGCCAGCAACCCTTTCAGCGGGAGTGGGAACATTCAGTACTTC. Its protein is CASNPFSGSGNIQYF.

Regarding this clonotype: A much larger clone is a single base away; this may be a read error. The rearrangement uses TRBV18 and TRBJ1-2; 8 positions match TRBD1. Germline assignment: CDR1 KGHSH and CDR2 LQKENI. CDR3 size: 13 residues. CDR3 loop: CASPPTTGAGYTF. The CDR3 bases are TGTGCCAGCCCACCTACGACAGGGGCTGGCTACACCTTC.

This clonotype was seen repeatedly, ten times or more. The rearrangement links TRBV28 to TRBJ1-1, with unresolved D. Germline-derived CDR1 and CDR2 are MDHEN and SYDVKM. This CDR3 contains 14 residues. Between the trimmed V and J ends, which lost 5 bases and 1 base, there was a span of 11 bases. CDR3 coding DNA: TGTGCCAGCAGTAGGTGGCGGGGGAACACTGAAGCTTTCTTT. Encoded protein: CASSRWRGNTEAFF. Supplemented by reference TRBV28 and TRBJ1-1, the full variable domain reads DVKVTQSSRYLVKRTGEKVFLECVQDMDHENMFWYRQDPGLGLRLIYFSYDVKMKEKGDIPEGYSVSREKKERFSLILESASTNQTSMYLCASSRWRGNTEAFFGQGTRLTVV.

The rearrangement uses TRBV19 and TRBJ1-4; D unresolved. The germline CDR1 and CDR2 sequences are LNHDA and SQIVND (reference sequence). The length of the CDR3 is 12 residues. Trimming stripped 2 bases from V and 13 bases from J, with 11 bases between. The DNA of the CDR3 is TGTGCCAGTAGTATAAACGGGATCTTACTGTTTTTT. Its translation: CASSINGILLFF.

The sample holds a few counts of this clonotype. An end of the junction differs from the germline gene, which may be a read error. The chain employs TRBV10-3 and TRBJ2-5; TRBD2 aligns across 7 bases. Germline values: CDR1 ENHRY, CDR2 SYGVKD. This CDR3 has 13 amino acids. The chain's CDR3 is CASREEQERAGDF. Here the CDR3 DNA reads TGTGCTAGCCGGGAGGAGCAAGAGCGGGCCGGGGACTTC.

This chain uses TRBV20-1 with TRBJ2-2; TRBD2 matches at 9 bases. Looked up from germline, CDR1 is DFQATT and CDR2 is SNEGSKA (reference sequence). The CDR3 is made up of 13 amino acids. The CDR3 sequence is CAAGGGATGELFF. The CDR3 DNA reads TGCGCCGCGGGAGGGGGGGCCACCGGGGAGCTGTTTTTT.

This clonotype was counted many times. The CDR3 DNA follows: TGCAGCGCCGTAGCGGGAGGGCCGTACGAGCAGTACTTC. Its translation is CSAVAGGPYEQYF. This chain links TRBV29-1 with TRBJ2-7, with 11 bases lining up with TRBD2. The trim removed 7 bases at V and 4 bases at J, leaving 6 bases unmatched. The CDR3 runs 13 residues. The germline gives CDR1 SQVTM, CDR2 ANQGSEA.

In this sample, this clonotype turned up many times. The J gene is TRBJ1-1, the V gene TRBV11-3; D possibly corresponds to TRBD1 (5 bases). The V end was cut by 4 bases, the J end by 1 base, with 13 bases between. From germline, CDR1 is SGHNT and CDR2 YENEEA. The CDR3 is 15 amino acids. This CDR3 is CASSSNGGGNTEAFF. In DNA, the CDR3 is TGTGCCAGCAGCTCAAACGGGGGTGGGAACACTGAAGCTTTCTTT.

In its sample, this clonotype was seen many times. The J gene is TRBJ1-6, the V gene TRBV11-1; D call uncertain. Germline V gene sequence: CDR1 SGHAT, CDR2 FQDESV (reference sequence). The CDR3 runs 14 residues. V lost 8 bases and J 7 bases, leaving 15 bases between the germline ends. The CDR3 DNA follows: TGTGCCAGCCGACCGACGGCCGGCAATTCACCCCTCCACTTT. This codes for CASRPTAGNSPLHF.

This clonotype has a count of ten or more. The CDR3 spells CASSLVTTNYGYTF. DNA of the CDR3: TGTGCCAGCAGCTTGGTAACAACTAACTATGGCTACACCTTC. The V call is TRBV5-5, the J call TRBJ1-2; D gene uncertain. Trimming removed 0 bases from V and 0 bases from J, with 6 bases in between. The CDR3 is 14 residues long. Looked up from germline, CDR1 is SGHKS and CDR2 is YYEKEE (reference sequence). Full variable domain (missing parts from reference TRBV5-5 and TRBJ1-2): DAGVTQSPTHLIKTRGQQVTLRCSPISGHKSVSWYQQVLGQGPQFIFQYYEKEERGRGNFPDRFSARQFPNYSSELNVNALLLGDSALYLCASSLVTTNYGYTFGSGTRLTVV.

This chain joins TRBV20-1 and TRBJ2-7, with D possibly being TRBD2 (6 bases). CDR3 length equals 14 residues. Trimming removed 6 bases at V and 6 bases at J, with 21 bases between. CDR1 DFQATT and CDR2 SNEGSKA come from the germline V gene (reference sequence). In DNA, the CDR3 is TGCAGTGCCCCCGCGGGGACCGACGGTGGCGAGCAGTACTTC. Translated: CSAPAGTDGGEQYF.

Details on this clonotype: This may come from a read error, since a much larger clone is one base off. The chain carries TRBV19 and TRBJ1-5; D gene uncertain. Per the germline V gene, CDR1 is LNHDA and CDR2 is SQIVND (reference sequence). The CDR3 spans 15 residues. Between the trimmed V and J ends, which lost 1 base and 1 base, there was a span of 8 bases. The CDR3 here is CASSIGARSNQPQHF. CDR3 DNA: TGTGCCAGTAGTATAGGGGCCAGGAGCAATCAGCCCCAGCATTTT.

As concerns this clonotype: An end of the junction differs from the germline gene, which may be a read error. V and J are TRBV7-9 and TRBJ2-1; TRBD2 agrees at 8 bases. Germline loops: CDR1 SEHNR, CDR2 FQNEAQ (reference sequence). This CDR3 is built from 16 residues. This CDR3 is CAGRTPSGSPYNEQFF. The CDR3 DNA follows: TGTGCCGGCAGAACCCCTAGCGGGTCGCCTTACAATGAGCAGTTCTTC.

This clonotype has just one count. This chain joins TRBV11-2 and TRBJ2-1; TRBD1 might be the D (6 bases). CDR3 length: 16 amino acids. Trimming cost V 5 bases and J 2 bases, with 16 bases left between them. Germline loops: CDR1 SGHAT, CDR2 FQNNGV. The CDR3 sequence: CASSTQQGMTYNEQFF. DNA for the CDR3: TGTGCCAGCAGCACTCAGCAGGGGATGACCTACAATGAGCAGTTCTTC. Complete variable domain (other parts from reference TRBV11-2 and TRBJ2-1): EAGVAQSPRYKIIEKRQSVAFWCNPISGHATLYWYQQILGQGPKLLIQFQNNGVVDDSQLPKDRFSAERLKGVDSTLKIQPAKLEDSAVYLCASSTQQGMTYNEQFFGPGTRLTVL.

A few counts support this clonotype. CDR3 nucleotide sequence: TGTGCCAGCAGCATCGGACTAGCGGCGAACACCGGGGAGCTGTTTTTT. Translation: CASSIGLAANTGELFF. The chain combines TRBV9 with TRBJ2-2; 10 positions agree with TRBD2. Germline-derived CDR1 and CDR2 are SGDLS and YYNGEE. The CDR3 runs 16 residues. With V trimmed by 4 bases and J by 0 bases, 3 bases remained unmatched.

CDR3 in amino acids: CASSLQGGGTGELFF. The CDR3 DNA reads as TGTGCCAGCAGCTTACAGGGTGGAGGCACCGGGGAGCTGTTTTTT. The chain recombines TRBV7-2 with TRBJ2-2, with D perhaps TRBD1 or TRBD2 (5 bases each). Per germline, CDR1 SGHTA and CDR2 FQGNSA. CDR3 length equals 15 residues. V was shortened by 2 bases and J by 4 bases, with 11 bases between the two germline ends.

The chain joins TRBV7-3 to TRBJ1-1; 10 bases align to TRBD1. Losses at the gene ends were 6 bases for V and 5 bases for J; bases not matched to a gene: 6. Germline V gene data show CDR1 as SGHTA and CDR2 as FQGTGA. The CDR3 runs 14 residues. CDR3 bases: TGTGCCAGCAGTCCGGGACAGGGGAGGACTGAAGCTTTCTTT. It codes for CASSPGQGRTEAFF.

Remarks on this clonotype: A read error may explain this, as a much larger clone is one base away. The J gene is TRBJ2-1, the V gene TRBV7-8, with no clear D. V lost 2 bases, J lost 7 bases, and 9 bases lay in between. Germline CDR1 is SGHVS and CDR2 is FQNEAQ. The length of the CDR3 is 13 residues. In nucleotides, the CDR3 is TGTGCCAGCAGCTTAAGCTGGAGTAATGAGCAGTTCTTC. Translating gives CASSLSWSNEQFF.

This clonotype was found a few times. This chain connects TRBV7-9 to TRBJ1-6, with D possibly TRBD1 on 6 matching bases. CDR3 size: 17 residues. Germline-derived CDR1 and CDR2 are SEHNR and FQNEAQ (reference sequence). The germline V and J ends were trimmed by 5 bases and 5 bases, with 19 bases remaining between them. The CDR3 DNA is TGTGCCAGCAGCCAAGCAACAGGGTGGGGGAATAATTCACCCCTCCACTTT. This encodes CASSQATGWGNNSPLHF.

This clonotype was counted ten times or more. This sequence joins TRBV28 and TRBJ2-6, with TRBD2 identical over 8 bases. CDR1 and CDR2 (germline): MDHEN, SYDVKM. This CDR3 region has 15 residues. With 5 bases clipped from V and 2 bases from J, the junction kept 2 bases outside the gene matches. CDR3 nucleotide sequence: TGTGCCAGCAGTCGGGAGGGGGCTGGGGCCAACGTCCTGACTTTC. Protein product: CASSREGAGANVLTF.

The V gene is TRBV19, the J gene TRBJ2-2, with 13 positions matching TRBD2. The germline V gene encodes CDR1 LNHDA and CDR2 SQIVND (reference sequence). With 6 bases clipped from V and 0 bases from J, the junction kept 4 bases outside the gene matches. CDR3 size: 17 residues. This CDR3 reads CASSTGLAGANTGELFF. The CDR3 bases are TGTGCCAGTAGCACAGGACTAGCGGGAGCGAACACCGGGGAGCTGTTTTTT.

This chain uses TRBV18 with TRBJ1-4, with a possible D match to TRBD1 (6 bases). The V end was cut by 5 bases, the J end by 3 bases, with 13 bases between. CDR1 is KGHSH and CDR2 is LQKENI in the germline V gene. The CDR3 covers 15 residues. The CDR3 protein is CASSSRQDPNEKLFF. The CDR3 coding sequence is TGTGCCAGCTCATCGCGACAGGATCCTAATGAAAAACTGTTTTTT.

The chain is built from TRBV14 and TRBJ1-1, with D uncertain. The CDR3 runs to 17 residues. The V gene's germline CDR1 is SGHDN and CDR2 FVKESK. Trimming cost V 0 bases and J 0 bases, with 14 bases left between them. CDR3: CASSQDRGRAMNTEAFF. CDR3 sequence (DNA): TGTGCCAGCAGCCAAGATCGAGGAAGGGCCATGAACACTGAAGCTTTCTTT. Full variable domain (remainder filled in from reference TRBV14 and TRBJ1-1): EAGVTQFPSHSVIEKGQTVTLRCDPISGHDNLYWYRRVMGKEIKFLLHFVKESKQDESGMPNNRFLAERTGGTYSTLKVQPAELEDSGVYFCASSQDRGRAMNTEAFFGQGTRLTVV.

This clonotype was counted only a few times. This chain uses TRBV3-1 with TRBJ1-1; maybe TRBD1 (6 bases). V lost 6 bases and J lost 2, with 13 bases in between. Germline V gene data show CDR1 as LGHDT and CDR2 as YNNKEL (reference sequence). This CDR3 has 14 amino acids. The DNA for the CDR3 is TGTGCCAGCAGTTTTGGACAGACCAACACTGAAGCTTTCTTT. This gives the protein CASSFGQTNTEAFF.